Given below is one T cell receptor (beta chain) in context. The data belong to a study of control samples from healthy donors and cancer patients. The CDR3 is 17 residues long. Trimming at V came to 0 bases and at J to 5 bases, leaving 10 bases not matched to a gene. In germline, CDR1 is PRHDT, CDR2 FYEKMQ (reference sequence). Here immunoSEQ multiplex PCR was the method, and the copy in TCRdb shows in-frame clones only, minus some. The sample has 100,000 to 120,000 clones, around 87% seen once. The sequenced material came from PBMCs. The receptor was isolated from a woman aged 60-70 years with lung cancer. The chain carries TRBV13 and TRBJ2-5; 9 bases match TRBD2. This chain's CDR3 is CASSLGGGRGGVETQYF. CDR3 sequence (DNA): TGTGCCAGCAGCTTAGGCGGCGGGCGGGGGGGCGTTGAGACCCAGTACTTC.